One sample yielded the 19 T cell receptor beta chains listed below, sequenced in a study of CD8+ T cells in alopecia areata. cDNA serving as the sequencing template came from extracted, reverse transcribed RNA. Measured with immunoSEQ multiplex PCR; TCRdb has only the in-frame clones, and not every one. The sample yields about 190,000 clones, 50% to 60% seen once. Documented treatment: oral pan-JAK inhibitor, 5-10 mg twice daily. Sequencing was performed on CD4+ T cells sorted from blood, taken at week 4, from a patient treated with tofacitinib. The receptors shown here come from a human donor with alopecia areata.

There are a few counts of this clone. V and J are TRBV12-5 and TRBJ2-2, with 14 nucleotides matching TRBD2. CDR1 LGHNT and CDR2 FRNRAP come from the germline V gene. This CDR3 spans 15 amino acids. With V trimmed by 6 bases and J by 8 bases, 5 bases remained unmatched. CDR3 sequence: CASGAGTSGSGELFF. Written as DNA, the CDR3 is TGTGCTAGTGGCGCCGGGACTAGCGGGAGTGGGGAGCTGTTTTTT.

In this sample, this clone turned up once. The rearrangement uses TRBV30 and TRBJ1-2, with D uncertain. Germline V CDR1 and CDR2: GTSNPN, SVGIG (reference sequence). Trimming removed 0 bases at V and 0 bases at J, with 8 bases between. The CDR3 totals 14 residues. CDR3 coding DNA: TGTGCCTGGAGTGTATCCGGGACTAACTATGGCTACACCTTC. It is translated as CAWSVSGTNYGYTF.

This chain joins TRBV28 and TRBJ2-5; 7 nucleotides line up with TRBD2. Germline trimming cut 2 bases from V and 2 bases from J; bases unmatched to any gene: 5. The CDR3 length is 15 residues. The germline CDR1 and CDR2 sequences are MDHEN and SYDVKM. DNA of the CDR3: TGTGCCAGCAGTTTAATGAGCGGGATTCAAGAGACCCAGTACTTC. Amino acids: CASSLMSGIQETQYF. Combining the CDR3 with reference TRBV28 and TRBJ2-5 gives the whole variable domain DVKVTQSSRYLVKRTGEKVFLECVQDMDHENMFWYRQDPGLGLRLIYFSYDVKMKEKGDIPEGYSVSREKKERFSLILESASTNQTSMYLCASSLMSGIQETQYFGPGTRLLVL.

This chain uses TRBV30 with TRBJ2-7; D may be TRBD2 (5 bases). CDR3 size: 16 residues. Germline assignment: CDR1 GTSNPN and CDR2 SVGIG (reference sequence). With 1 base removed from V and 0 bases from J, the gap between germline ends came to 16 bases. The CDR3 DNA reads TGTGCCTGGAGTGGTAGTAGCGCGGGTAACTCCTACGAGCAGTACTTC. Protein: CAWSGSSAGNSYEQYF.

This chain connects TRBV25-1 to TRBJ2-7; 8 bases line up with TRBD2. The V gene's germline CDR1 is MGHDK and CDR2 SYGVNS. The CDR3 loop spans 15 amino acids. The V gene end was trimmed by 7 bases and the J gene end by 2 bases; junction bases not matched to a gene: 10. The CDR3 loop is CASNSPSGRPYEQYF. In DNA, the CDR3 is TGTGCCAGCAACAGCCCGAGCGGGAGACCCTACGAGCAGTACTTC.

In its sample, this clone was seen a few times. The genes are TRBV29-1 and TRBJ2-5; 8 positions agree with TRBD1. V shed 7 bases, J shed 7 bases, and the junction held 11 bases outside the gene matches. Per germline, CDR1 SQVTM and CDR2 ANQGSEA. The CDR3 covers 13 residues. Here the CDR3 reads CSGQDRAWGTQYF. The CDR3 DNA follows: TGCAGCGGGCAGGACAGGGCTTGGGGGACCCAGTACTTC. The variable domain in full, with the rest retrieved from reference TRBV29-1 and TRBJ2-5, is SAVISQKPSRDICQRGTSLTIQCQVDSQVTMMFWYRQQPGQSLTLIATANQGSEATYESGFVIDKFPISRPNLTFSTLTVSNMSPEDSSIYLCSGQDRAWGTQYFGPGTRLLVL.

The chain recombines TRBV6-5 with TRBJ1-3, with D possibly matching TRBD1 (5 bases). V was trimmed by 7 bases and J by 5 bases, leaving 15 bases between them. CDR3 length: 14 amino acids. The germline V gene has CDR1 MNHEY and CDR2 SVGAGI. The CDR3 spells CASTTPGGRNTIYF. CDR3 coding DNA: TGTGCCAGCACCACCCCGGGGGGAAGAAACACCATATATTTT.

V gene TRBV5-1 combines with J gene TRBJ2-7, with a tentative D call TRBD1 (6 bases). From germline, CDR1 is SGHRS and CDR2 YFSETQ. Deletions cut 0 bases from V and 3 bases from J, with 10 bases between. The CDR3 is 14 amino acids. The CDR3 DNA reads as TGCGCCAGCAGCTTGGTAGAAGGGGGCTACGAGCAGTACTTC. Protein sequence: CASSLVEGGYEQYF.

This chain links TRBV30 with TRBJ1-1, with no clear D. The CDR3 has 13 amino acids. With 5 bases removed from V and 6 bases from J, the gap between germline ends came to 16 bases. Germline V gene data show CDR1 as GTSNPN and CDR2 as SVGIG (reference sequence). The CDR3 nucleotides read TGTGCCTGGTCGTCAACGGGGATCTCTGAAGCTTTCTTT. This codes for CAWSSTGISEAFF.

In its sample, this clone was seen once. V is TRBV6-1 and J is TRBJ1-5; the D is unclear. Germline values: CDR1 MNHNS, CDR2 SASEGT. The CDR3 is 15 amino acids. Trimming shortened V by 1 base and J by 7 bases, and 14 bases separated the two germline ends. CDR3 nucleotides: TGTGCCAGCAGTGAAGGTTGGGCAGGAGGGCAGCCCCAGCATTTT. Encoded protein: CASSEGWAGGQPQHF.

The chain links TRBV4-1 to TRBJ2-5; TRBD2 might be the D (5 bases). V was pared by 2 bases and J by 5 bases, with 18 bases between. Germline lookup yields CDR1 MGHRA and CDR2 YSYEKL. This CDR3 has 16 residues. The CDR3: CASSQRRETNWETQYF. The CDR3, as DNA: TGCGCCAGCAGCCAACGCCGGGAAACCAATTGGGAGACCCAGTACTTC.

To note about this clone: The sample has other DNA sequences that encode this CDR3 too. V usage is TRBV30 and J usage is TRBJ1-5; D remains ambiguous. CDR3 length: 13 amino acids. Germline V gene lookup returns CDR1 GTSNPN and CDR2 SVGIG (reference sequence). The V gene lost 5 bases and the J gene lost 2 bases, with 10 bases spanning the gap. Written as DNA, the CDR3 is TGTGCCTGGTCCACCCGGGGCAATCAGCCCCAGCATTTT. Protein sequence: CAWSTRGNQPQHF. Based on the CDR3 plus reference TRBV30 and TRBJ1-5, the full variable domain is SQTIHQWPATLVQPVGSPLSLECTVEGTSNPNLYWYRQAAGRGLQLLFYSVGIGQISSEVPQNLSASRPQDRQFILSSKKLLLSDSGFYLCAWSTRGNQPQHFGDGTRLSIL.

The chain recombines TRBV2 with TRBJ1-2; D remains ambiguous. V lost 2 bases to trimming and J lost 1 base, with 5 bases between them. This CDR3 spans 13 amino acids. The germline gives CDR1 SNHLY, CDR2 FYNNEI. The CDR3 here is CASSERDNYGYTF. For the CDR3, the DNA is TGTGCCAGCAGTGAAAGGGATAACTATGGCTACACCTTC.

The rearrangement links TRBV29-1 to TRBJ2-7; TRBD2 matches at 7 bases. Germline CDR1 reads SQVTM; CDR2 reads ANQGSEA. The junction had 3 bases not matched to a gene; V was cut back by 5 bases and J by 2 bases. This CDR3 has 12 residues. In DNA, the CDR3 is TGCAGCGTTCGGGGGAGGGCCTACGAGCAGTACTTC. This sequence encodes CSVRGRAYEQYF.

The J gene is TRBJ1-3, the V gene TRBV30; D remains unclear. The CDR3 contains 15 residues. V dropped 0 bases and J dropped 0 bases, with 9 bases sitting between them. Germline CDR1 GTSNPN, CDR2 SVGIG (reference sequence). The CDR3 sequence: CAWSVRGRSGNTIYF. The CDR3 bases are TGTGCCTGGAGTGTACGCGGCCGCTCTGGAAACACCATATATTTT.

This chain links TRBV13 with TRBJ1-4; D is unresolved. Germline V gene sequence: CDR1 PRHDT, CDR2 FYEKMQ (reference sequence). The CDR3 runs 15 residues. Trimming stripped 2 bases from V and 8 bases from J, with 15 bases between. CDR3 loop: CASSLKREDSEKLFF. CDR3 coding DNA: TGTGCCAGCAGCTTAAAAAGGGAAGATAGCGAAAAACTGTTTTTT.

The V and J genes are TRBV19 and TRBJ2-5; no clear D. CDR1 is LNHDA and CDR2 is SQIVND in the germline V gene (reference sequence). The CDR3 is made up of 13 amino acids. Trimming shortened V by 6 bases and J by 5 bases, and 13 bases separated the two germline ends. CDR3 sequence reads: CASRETSRETQYF. In DNA, the CDR3 is TGTGCCAGTAGGGAGACTTCAAGGGAGACCCAGTACTTC.

In its sample, this clone was seen once. This rearrangement joins TRBV27 to TRBJ2-2; D is possibly TRBD2 (6 bases). CDR3 length equals 14 residues. CDR1 MNHEY and CDR2 SMNVEV come from the germline V gene (reference sequence). With 6 bases removed from V and 6 bases from J, the gap between germline ends came to 14 bases. CDR3 bases: TGTGCCAGCAGGGAGGGAAGTTTGCCCGGGGAGCTGTTTTTT. As protein: CASREGSLPGELFF.

The CDR3 here is CASSPPGTWNEQFF. CDR3 sequence (DNA): TGTGCCAGCAGCCCACCGGGGACGTGGAATGAGCAGTTCTTC. The chain couples TRBV14 to TRBJ2-1; D may match TRBD1 or TRBD2 (5 bases each). The CDR3 loop spans 14 amino acids. Germline CDR1 reads SGHDN; CDR2 reads FVKESK. The V end was cut by 4 bases, the J end by 7 bases, with 14 bases between.